The sample holds many counts of the clone carrying this TCR beta chain. Noted time point: before trial treatment. Ipilimumab, nivolumab, aspirin, low-dose cyclophosphamide and low-dose radiotherapy were administered to donors. Eligibility was restricted to patients presenting with advanced solid tumors that lacked tumor-infiltrating lymphocytes. This entry is derived from a study of low-dose radiotherapy and immunotherapy resistance in tumors. With TRAV- and TRBV-specific primers, first-strand cDNA was made, covering the alpha and beta chains. The TCRs were subjected to amplification over approximately 20 PCR cycles employing a constant-region primer in conjunction with a V-primer adapter. MiXCR, run by TCRdb on the reads, gives a single entry per CDR3 protein. The table includes over 55,000 distinct CDR3 sequences, around 32% detected once. This CDR3 region has 15 residues. Germline V CDR1 and CDR2: SGHTA, FQGNSA. Trimming took off 1 base at V and 0 bases at J, with 7 bases between the two ends.

The sample was PBMCs, taken before treatment. The chain has TRBV7-2 and TRBJ2-1, with D hard to call. The receptor was derived from a female donor with ovarian cancer. CDR3 sequence: CASSLVYYSYNEQFF. The CDR3 DNA reads TGTGCCAGCAGCTTAGTCTACTACTCCTACAATGAGCAGTTCTTC.